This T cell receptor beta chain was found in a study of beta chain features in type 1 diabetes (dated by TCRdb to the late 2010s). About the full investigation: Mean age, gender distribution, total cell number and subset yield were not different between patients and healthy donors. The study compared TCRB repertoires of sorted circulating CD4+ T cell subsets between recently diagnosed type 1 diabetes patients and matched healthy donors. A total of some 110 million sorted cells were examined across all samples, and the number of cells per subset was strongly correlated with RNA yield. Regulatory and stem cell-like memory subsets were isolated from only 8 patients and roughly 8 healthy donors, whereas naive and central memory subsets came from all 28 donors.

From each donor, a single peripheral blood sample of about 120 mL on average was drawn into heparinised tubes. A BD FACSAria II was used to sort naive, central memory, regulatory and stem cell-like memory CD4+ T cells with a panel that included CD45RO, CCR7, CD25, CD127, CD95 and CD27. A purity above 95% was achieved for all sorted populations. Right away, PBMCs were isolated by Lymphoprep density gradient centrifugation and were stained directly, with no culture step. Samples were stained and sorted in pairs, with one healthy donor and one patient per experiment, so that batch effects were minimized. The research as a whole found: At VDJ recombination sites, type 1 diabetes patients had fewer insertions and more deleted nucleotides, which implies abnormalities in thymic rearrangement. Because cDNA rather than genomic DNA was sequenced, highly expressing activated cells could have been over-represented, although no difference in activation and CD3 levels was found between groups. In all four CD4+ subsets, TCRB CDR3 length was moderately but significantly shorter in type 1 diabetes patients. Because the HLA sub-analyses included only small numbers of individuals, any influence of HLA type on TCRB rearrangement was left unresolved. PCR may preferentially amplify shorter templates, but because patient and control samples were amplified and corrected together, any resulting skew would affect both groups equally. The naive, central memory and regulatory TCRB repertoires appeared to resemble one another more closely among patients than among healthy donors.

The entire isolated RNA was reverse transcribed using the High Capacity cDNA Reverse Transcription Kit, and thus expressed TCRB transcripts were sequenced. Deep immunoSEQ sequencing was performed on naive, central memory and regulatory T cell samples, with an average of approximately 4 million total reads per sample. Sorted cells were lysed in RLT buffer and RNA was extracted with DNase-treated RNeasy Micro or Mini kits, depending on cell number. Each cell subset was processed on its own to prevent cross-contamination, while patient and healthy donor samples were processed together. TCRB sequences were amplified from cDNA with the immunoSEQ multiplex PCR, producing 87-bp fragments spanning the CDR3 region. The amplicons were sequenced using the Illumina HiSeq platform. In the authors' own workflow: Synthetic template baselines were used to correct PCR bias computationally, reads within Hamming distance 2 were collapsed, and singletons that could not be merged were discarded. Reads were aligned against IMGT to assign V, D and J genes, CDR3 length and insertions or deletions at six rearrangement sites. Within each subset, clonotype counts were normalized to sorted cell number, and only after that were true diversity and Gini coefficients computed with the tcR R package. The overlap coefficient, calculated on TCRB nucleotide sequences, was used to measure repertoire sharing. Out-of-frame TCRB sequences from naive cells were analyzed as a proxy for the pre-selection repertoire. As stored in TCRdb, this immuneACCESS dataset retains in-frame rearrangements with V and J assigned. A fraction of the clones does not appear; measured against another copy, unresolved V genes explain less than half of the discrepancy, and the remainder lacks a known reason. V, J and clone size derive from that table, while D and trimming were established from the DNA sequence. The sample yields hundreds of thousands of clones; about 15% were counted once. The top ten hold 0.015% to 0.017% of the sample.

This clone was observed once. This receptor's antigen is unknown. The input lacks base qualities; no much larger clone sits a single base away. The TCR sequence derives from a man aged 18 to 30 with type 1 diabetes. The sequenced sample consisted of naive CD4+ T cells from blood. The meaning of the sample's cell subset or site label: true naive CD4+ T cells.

In nucleotides, the sequence is TGTGCCAGCAGCGTAACAGACAGGGGCACTGAAGCTTTCTTT. This translates into CASSVTDRGTEAFF. The chain was built from TRBV9 and TRBJ1-1; a stretch of 8 junction bases matches TRBD1. Measured from the cysteine to the phenylalanine, the CDR3 is 14 residues long. Here the CDR3 DNA is all that survives: 42 bases in frame from base 1. The germline V gene gives CDR1 as SGDLS and CDR2 as YYNGEE. V ends up 1 base short and J 4 bases short, with an unmatched junction base count of 3.